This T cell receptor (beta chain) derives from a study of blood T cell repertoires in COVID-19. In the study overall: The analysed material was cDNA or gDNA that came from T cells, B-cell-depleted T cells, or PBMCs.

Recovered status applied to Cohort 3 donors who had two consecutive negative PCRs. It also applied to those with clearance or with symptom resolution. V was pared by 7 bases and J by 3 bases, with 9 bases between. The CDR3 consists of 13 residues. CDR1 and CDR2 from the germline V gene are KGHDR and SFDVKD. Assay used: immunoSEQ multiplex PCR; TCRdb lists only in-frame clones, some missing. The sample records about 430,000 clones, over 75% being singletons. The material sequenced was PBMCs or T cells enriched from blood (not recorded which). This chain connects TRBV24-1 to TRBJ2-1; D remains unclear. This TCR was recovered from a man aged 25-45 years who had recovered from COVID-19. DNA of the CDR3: TGTGCCACCAGCCGAGAGGACTACAATGAGCAGTTCTTC. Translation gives CATSREDYNEQFF.